Below are 19 T cell receptor beta chains sequenced from a single sample in a study of blood T cell repertoires in COVID-19. Libraries were prepared by immunoSEQ multiplex PCR; TCRdb keeps only in-frame clonotypes and omits some of them. The sample lists about 230,000 clones; around 86% were seen once. Sequenced: peripheral blood. These receptors all come from a man aged 45-65 years with COVID-19, enrolled during active disease.

V and J are TRBV6-5 and TRBJ1-2; no clear D gene. Germline lookup yields CDR1 MNHEY and CDR2 SVGAGI. CDR3 size: 14 residues. Trimming cost V 6 bases and J 2 bases, with 13 bases left between them. CDR3 loop: CASRIAGGNYGYTF. CDR3 bases: TGTGCCAGCAGGATAGCGGGAGGGAACTATGGCTACACCTTC.

The chain joins TRBV12-3 or TRBV12-4 to TRBJ2-3, with D possibly matching TRBD1 (6 bases). V dropped 8 bases and J dropped 5 bases, with 11 bases sitting between them. CDR3 length: 12 amino acids. The CDR3 bases are TGTGCCAGCCTAACCAGGGGAGATACGCAGTATTTT. Amino acids: CASLTRGDTQYF.

The J gene is TRBJ2-7, the V gene TRBV7-2; D perhaps matches TRBD2 (6 bases). The CDR3 contains 14 residues. CDR1 is SGHTA, CDR2 FQGNSA, per germline. V was shortened by 5 bases and J by 3 bases, with 14 bases between the two germline ends. The CDR3 DNA reads TGTGCCAGCAGCCCATCCGGGGGAATCTACGAGCAGTACTTC. It encodes CASSPSGGIYEQYF.

This clone occurred a few times. The chain uses TRBV10-3 and TRBJ2-7, with TRBD2 as a possible D gene (6 bases). V gave up 5 bases and J gave up 0 bases, with 29 bases separating them. In germline, CDR1 is ENHRY, CDR2 SYGVKD. The CDR3 is 20 amino acids. This CDR3 reads CAISSPLGRGPIISSYEQYF. CDR3 DNA sequence: TGTGCCATCAGTTCACCGTTGGGGCGGGGACCCATTATCAGCTCCTACGAGCAGTACTTC.

The J gene is TRBJ2-1, the V gene TRBV13, with 15 nucleotides matching TRBD2. The trim removed 5 bases at V and 6 bases at J, leaving 11 bases unmatched. Germline assignment: CDR1 PRHDT and CDR2 FYEKMQ (reference sequence). There are 18 residues in the CDR3. CDR3 sequence: CASSTQGLAGGPVNEQFF. The CDR3 nucleotides read TGTGCCAGCAGCACCCAAGGACTAGCGGGAGGGCCAGTCAATGAGCAGTTCTTC. Using reference TRBV13 and TRBJ2-1 for the parts outside the CDR3, the full variable domain is AAGVIQSPRHLIKEKRETATLKCYPIPRHDTVYWYQQGPGQDPQFLISFYEKMQSDKGSIPDRFSAQQFSDYHSELNMSSLELGDSALYFCASSTQGLAGGPVNEQFFGPGTRLTVL.

The chain combines TRBV6-4 with TRBJ2-2, with TRBD2 matching 10 bases. V was pared by 5 bases and J by 3 bases, with 12 bases of the junction left unmatched. This CDR3 is built from 18 residues. CDR1 MRHNA and CDR2 SNTAGT come from the germline V gene. CDR3 protein: CASSSRGELAGHTGELFF. CDR3 bases: TGTGCCAGCAGTTCCCGGGGGGAACTAGCGGGACACACCGGGGAGCTGTTTTTT.

This chain uses TRBV11-2 with TRBJ1-3, with a possible D match to TRBD1 (6 bases). The CDR3 totals 15 residues. Looked up from germline, CDR1 is SGHAT and CDR2 is FQNNGV. V lost 6 bases and J 4 bases, leaving 16 bases between the germline ends. The CDR3 here is CASSSTGLGGNTIYF. The DNA of the CDR3 is TGTGCCAGCAGTTCCACAGGGTTGGGAGGAAACACCATATATTTT.

The chain joins TRBV7-9 to TRBJ1-2; 8 bases map to TRBD1. Unmatched junction bases numbered 8, after V lost 7 bases and J lost 4 bases. There are 14 residues in the CDR3. Germline CDR1 and CDR2: SEHNR and FQNEAQ (reference sequence). CDR3 DNA: TGTGCCAGCAACCCCGGACAGGGATCCTATGGCTACACCTTC. This sequence encodes CASNPGQGSYGYTF.

The rearrangement uses TRBV2 and TRBJ1-6; D call uncertain. Trimming cost V 3 bases and J 3 bases, with 9 bases left between them. The CDR3 runs 15 residues. CDR1 and CDR2 (germline): SNHLY, FYNNEI. The CDR3 DNA sequence: TGTGCCAGCAGTGAGGAGTCGGGCTATAATTCACCCCTCCACTTT. The encoded protein is CASSEESGYNSPLHF.

In nucleotides, the CDR3 is TGTGCCAGCACGGTCCGAGATACGCAGTATTTT. Translated: CASTVRDTQYF. This chain links TRBV2 with TRBJ2-3; no firm D call. CDR1 is SNHLY, CDR2 FYNNEI, per germline. CDR3 length: 11 residues. V was shortened by 7 bases and J by 5 bases, with 7 bases between the two germline ends.

CDR3 bases: TGTGCCATCAGTGAGGATGGGACAGGGGGACAGCCCCAGCATTTT. Translated: CAISEDGTGGQPQHF. V gene TRBV10-3 combines with J gene TRBJ1-5, with TRBD1 identical over 11 bases. This CDR3 has 15 amino acids. The junction had 4 bases not matched to a gene; V was cut back by 2 bases and J by 7 bases. CDR1 and CDR2 (germline): ENHRY, SYGVKD.

The chain uses TRBV18 and TRBJ1-1, with no clear D. The V gene lost 2 bases and the J gene lost 5 bases, with 12 bases spanning the gap. In germline, CDR1 is KGHSH, CDR2 LQKENI. The CDR3 length is 14 residues. The CDR3 DNA is TGTGCCAGCTCACCATCCGCCCGGGAAACTGAAGCTTTCTTT. Its translation: CASSPSARETEAFF.

The rearrangement uses TRBV5-1 and TRBJ1-4, with unresolved D. The CDR3 runs to 12 residues. V lost 7 bases and J 5 bases, leaving 9 bases between the germline ends. CDR1 and CDR2 from the germline V gene are SGHRS and YFSETQ. CDR3 bases: TGCGCCAGCTCTAGGCCCAATGAAAAACTGTTTTTT. Translating gives CASSRPNEKLFF.

The chain joins TRBV6-5 to TRBJ1-1; D is ambiguous. From germline, CDR1 is MNHEY and CDR2 SVGAGI. Trimming cost V 0 bases and J 4 bases, with 12 bases left between them. This CDR3 is 15 amino acids long. CDR3 in DNA: TGTGCCAGCAGTTACTCGTTGGCGGGGAGCACTGAAGCTTTCTTT. Encoded protein: CASSYSLAGSTEAFF.

Only one count was recorded for this clone. This rearrangement joins TRBV6-2 or TRBV6-3 to TRBJ1-1; 8 bases agree with TRBD1. V gave up 5 bases and J gave up 0 bases; unmatched junction bases: 5. The CDR3 loop spans 15 amino acids. Germline V gives CDR1 MNHEY, CDR2 SVGEGT. Written as DNA, the CDR3 is TGTGCCAGCAGTCGCGACAGGGGCCTGAACACTGAAGCTTTCTTT. This encodes CASSRDRGLNTEAFF.

CDR3 region: CATSGSPGTGSTDTQYF. In nucleotides, the CDR3 is TGTGCCACCAGTGGCAGTCCCGGGACAGGGAGCACAGATACGCAGTATTTT. The V call is TRBV24-1, the J call TRBJ2-3, with 9 bases lining up with TRBD1. CDR1 is KGHDR and CDR2 is SFDVKD in the germline V gene. V dropped 5 bases and J dropped 0; count of bases not matched to a gene: 8. CDR3 length equals 17 residues.

The chain has TRBV7-9 and TRBJ1-1; possible D gene TRBD1, 5 bases. Germline-derived CDR1 and CDR2 are SEHNR and FQNEAQ (reference sequence). The CDR3 has 16 amino acids. The V gene lost 5 bases and the J gene lost 0 bases, with 16 bases spanning the gap. The CDR3: CASSPGPRSLNTEAFF. The CDR3 bases are TGTGCCAGCAGCCCAGGGCCAAGGTCTTTGAACACTGAAGCTTTCTTT. Full variable domain (remainder filled in from reference TRBV7-9 and TRBJ1-1): DTGVSQNPRHKITKRGQNVTFRCDPISEHNRLYWYRQTLGQGPEFLTYFQNEAQLEKSRLLSDRFSAERPKGSFSTLEIQRTEQGDSAMYLCASSPGPRSLNTEAFFGQGTRLTVV.

V usage is TRBV9 and J usage is TRBJ2-2; D is unresolved. The CDR3 has 15 residues. Germline lookup yields CDR1 SGDLS and CDR2 YYNGEE. V was cut by 0 bases and J by 5 bases, with 11 bases left in between. CDR3 residues: CASSVDSLRTGELFF. In DNA, the CDR3 is TGTGCCAGCAGCGTAGACTCCCTAAGAACCGGGGAGCTGTTTTTT.

The V call is TRBV18, the J call TRBJ2-3; D uncertain. Trimming stripped 3 bases from V and 4 bases from J, with 8 bases between. The CDR3 runs 13 residues. CDR1 is KGHSH and CDR2 is LQKENI in the germline V gene. The CDR3 coding sequence is TGTGCCAGCTCACCCGAGGAACCAGATACGCAGTATTTT. Translation: CASSPEEPDTQYF. The full variable domain, its missing parts supplied by reference TRBV18 and TRBJ2-3, is NAGVMQNPRHLVRRRGQEARLRCSPMKGHSHVYWYRQLPEEGLKFMVYLQKENIIDESGMPKERFSAEFPKEGPSILRIQQVVRGDSAAYFCASSPEEPDTQYFGPGTRLTVL.